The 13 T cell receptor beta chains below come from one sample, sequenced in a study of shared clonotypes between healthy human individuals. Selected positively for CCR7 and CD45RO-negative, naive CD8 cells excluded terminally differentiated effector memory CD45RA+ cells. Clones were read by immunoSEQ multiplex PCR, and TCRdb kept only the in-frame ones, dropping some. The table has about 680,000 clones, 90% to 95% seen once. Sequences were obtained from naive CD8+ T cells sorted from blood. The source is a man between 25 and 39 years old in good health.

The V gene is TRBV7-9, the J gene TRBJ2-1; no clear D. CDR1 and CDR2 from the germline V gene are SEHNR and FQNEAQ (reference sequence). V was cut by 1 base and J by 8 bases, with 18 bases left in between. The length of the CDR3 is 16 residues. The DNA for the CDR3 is TGTGCCAGCAGCTTAGTCGAGACCAACCATCCCGATGAGCAGTTCTTC. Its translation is CASSLVETNHPDEQFF.

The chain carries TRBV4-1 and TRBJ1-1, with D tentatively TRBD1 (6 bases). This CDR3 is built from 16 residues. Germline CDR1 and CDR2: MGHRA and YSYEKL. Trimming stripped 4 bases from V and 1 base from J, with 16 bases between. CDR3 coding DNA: TGCGCCAGCAGCCCGCACACCGGGACACGGAACACTGAAGCTTTCTTT. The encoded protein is CASSPHTGTRNTEAFF.

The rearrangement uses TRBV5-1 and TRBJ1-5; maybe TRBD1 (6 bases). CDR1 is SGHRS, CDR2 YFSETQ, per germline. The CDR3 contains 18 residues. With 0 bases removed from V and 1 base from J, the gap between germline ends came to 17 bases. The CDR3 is CASSLGPPGHQSNQPQHF. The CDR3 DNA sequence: TGCGCCAGCAGCTTGGGGCCGCCGGGACACCAGAGCAATCAGCCCCAGCATTTT.

CDR3 in amino acids: CASSFGTSGYPQETQYF. In DNA, the CDR3 is TGCGCCAGCAGCTTTGGGACTAGCGGGTACCCCCAAGAGACCCAGTACTTC. The chain couples TRBV5-1 to TRBJ2-5, with 12 positions matching TRBD2. The CDR3 has 17 amino acids. J was trimmed by 1 base and V by 2 bases; bases with no gene match: 6. Germline V gene data show CDR1 as SGHRS and CDR2 as YFSETQ.

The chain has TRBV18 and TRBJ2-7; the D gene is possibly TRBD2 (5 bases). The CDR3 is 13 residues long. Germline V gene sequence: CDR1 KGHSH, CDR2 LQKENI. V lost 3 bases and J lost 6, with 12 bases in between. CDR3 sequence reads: CASSPGPLVEQYF. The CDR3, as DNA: TGTGCCAGCTCACCGGGCCCACTAGTCGAGCAGTACTTC.

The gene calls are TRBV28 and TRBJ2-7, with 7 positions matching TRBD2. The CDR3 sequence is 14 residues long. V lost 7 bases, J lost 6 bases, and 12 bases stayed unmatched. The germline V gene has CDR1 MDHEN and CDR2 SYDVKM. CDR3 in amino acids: CASTVMGGSGEQYF. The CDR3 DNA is TGTGCCAGCACCGTAATGGGCGGGAGTGGCGAGCAGTACTTC.

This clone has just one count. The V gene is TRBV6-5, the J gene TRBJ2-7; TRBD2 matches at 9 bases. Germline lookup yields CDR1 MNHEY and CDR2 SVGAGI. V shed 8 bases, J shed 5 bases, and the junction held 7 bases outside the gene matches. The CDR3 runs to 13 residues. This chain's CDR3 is CASQGREGNEQYF. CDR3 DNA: TGTGCCAGCCAGGGGCGGGAGGGTAACGAGCAGTACTTC.

Here the CDR3 reads CASSLDGSTDTQYF. CDR3 DNA: TGTGCCAGCAGCTTAGATGGGAGCACAGATACGCAGTATTTT. This chain uses TRBV11-2 with TRBJ2-3; D remains ambiguous. The germline V gene encodes CDR1 SGHAT and CDR2 FQNNGV. V lost 0 bases to trimming and J lost 0 bases, with 4 bases between them. CDR3 length: 14 residues.

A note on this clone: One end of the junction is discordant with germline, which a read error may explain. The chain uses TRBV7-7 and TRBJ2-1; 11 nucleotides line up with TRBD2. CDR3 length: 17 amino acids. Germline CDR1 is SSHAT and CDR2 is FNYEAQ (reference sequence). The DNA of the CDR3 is TGTGCTAGCAGCCAACTAGCGGGAGACGCCCCCTACAATGAGCAGTTCTTC. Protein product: CASSQLAGDAPYNEQFF.

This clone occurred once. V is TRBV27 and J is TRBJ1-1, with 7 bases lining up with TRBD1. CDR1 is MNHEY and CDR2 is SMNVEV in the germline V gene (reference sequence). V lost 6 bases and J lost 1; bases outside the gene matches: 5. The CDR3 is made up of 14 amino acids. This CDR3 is CASRQGLGNTEAFF. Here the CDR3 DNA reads TGTGCCAGCAGACAGGGGCTCGGGAACACTGAAGCTTTCTTT.

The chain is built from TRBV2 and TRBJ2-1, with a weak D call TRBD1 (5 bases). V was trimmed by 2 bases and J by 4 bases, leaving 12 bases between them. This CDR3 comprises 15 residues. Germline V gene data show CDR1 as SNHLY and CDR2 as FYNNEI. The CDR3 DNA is TGTGCCAGCAGTGAACAGACAGTCTCATACAATGAGCAGTTCTTC. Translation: CASSEQTVSYNEQFF.

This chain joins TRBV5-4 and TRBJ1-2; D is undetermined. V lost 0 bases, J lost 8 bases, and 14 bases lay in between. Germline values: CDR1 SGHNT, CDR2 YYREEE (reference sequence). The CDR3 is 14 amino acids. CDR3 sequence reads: CASSLAGDGLGYTF. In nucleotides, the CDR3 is TGTGCCAGCAGCTTGGCGGGTGATGGCCTAGGCTACACCTTC.

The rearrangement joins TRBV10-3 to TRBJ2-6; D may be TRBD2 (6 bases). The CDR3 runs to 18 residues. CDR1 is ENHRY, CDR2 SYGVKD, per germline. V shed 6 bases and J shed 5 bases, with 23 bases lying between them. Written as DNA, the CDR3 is TGTGCCATCAGCTTCAGGGAGGCGGACCCCGTCTGGGCCAACGTCCTGACTTTC. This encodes CAISFREADPVWANVLTF.